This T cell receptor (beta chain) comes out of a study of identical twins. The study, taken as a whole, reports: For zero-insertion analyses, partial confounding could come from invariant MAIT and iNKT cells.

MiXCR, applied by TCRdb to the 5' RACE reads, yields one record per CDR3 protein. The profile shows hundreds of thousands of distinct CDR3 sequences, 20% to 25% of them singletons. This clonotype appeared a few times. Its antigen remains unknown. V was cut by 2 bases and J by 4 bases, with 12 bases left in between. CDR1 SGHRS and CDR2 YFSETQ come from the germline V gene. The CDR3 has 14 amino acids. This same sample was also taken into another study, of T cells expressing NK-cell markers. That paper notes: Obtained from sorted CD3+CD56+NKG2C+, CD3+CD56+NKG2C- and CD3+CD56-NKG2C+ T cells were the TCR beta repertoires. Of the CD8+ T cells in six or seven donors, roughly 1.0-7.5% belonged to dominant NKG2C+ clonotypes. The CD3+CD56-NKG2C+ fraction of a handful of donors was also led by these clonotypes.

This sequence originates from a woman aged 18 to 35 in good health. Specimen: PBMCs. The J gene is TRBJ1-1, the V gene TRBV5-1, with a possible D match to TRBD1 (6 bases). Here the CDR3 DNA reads TGCGCCAGCAGCTTTGGACAGCGCAGCACTGAAGCTTTCTTT. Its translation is CASSFGQRSTEAFF.